This TCR beta chain was found in a study of blood T cell repertoires in COVID-19. Across the study: Collection of acute and convalescent COVID-19 samples took place in the United States, Italy and Spain. In each case, the material was cDNA or gDNA derived from T cells, B-cell-depleted T cells, or PBMCs.

The CDR3 is made up of 15 amino acids. After removal of 6 bases from V and 2 bases from J, the junction contained 10 bases not matched to a gene. The V gene's germline CDR1 is MNHEY and CDR2 SMNVEV (reference sequence). In the authors' workflow: Amplification of reference gene primers provided the estimated nucleated cell counts. The protocol was immunoSEQ multiplex PCR, while the TCRdb copy is restricted to in-frame clones and leaves out a portion. V and J calls and clone size come straight from that table; D and trimming were deduced from the DNA. The sample contains 45,000 to 50,000 clones, roughly nine tenths of which appear only once.

This receptor was taken from a human donor in a cohort sampled during active COVID-19. The sample comprised peripheral blood. The rearrangement uses TRBV27 and TRBJ2-7, with 7 bases lining up with TRBD1. The CDR3 DNA is TGTGCCAGCAGCCTCAAGACAGGGAAGACCTACGAGCAGTACTTC. Amino acids: CASSLKTGKTYEQYF.